This T cell receptor (beta chain) originates from a study of CD8 T cells in ankylosing spondylitis. Whole-study findings and limits: Reactive arthritis synovial fluid and blood were previously reported to contain some motif variants. Seemingly characteristic of ankylosing spondylitis blood was a TCR beta motif consisting of roughly 8 highly homologous variants. According to the report, clones linked to the disease were significantly enriched in matched synovial fluid samples taken from ankylosing spondylitis patients.

Turning to this clonotype: Antigen: not known.

V gave up 3 bases and J gave up 3 bases, with 15 bases separating them. This CDR3 comprises 15 residues. Germline V lookup: CDR1 SGHTA, CDR2 FQGNSA. Library preparation for TCR beta used quantitative 5'-RACE with molecular barcodes. TCRdb analysed the 5' RACE reads with MiXCR anew, one entry per CDR3 protein. The sample includes just over 300,000 distinct CDR3 sequences, under 25% of them seen just once. The TCR sequence derives from a female donor with ankylosing spondylitis or in good health (not recorded which). This chain links TRBV7-2 with TRBJ2-7; D unclear. Source material: blood, either unsorted or a sorted T cell fraction (not recorded which). This CDR3 is CASSFPAGSHYEQYF. DNA for the CDR3: TGTGCCAGCAGCTTCCCAGCAGGATCCCACTACGAGCAGTACTTC. Supplemented by reference TRBV7-2 and TRBJ2-7, the full variable domain reads GAGVSQSPSNKVTEKGKDVELRCDPISGHTALYWYRQSLGQGLEFLIYFQGNSAPDKSGLPSDRFSAERTGGSVSTLTIQRTQQEDSAVYLCASSFPAGSHYEQYFGPGTRLTVT.